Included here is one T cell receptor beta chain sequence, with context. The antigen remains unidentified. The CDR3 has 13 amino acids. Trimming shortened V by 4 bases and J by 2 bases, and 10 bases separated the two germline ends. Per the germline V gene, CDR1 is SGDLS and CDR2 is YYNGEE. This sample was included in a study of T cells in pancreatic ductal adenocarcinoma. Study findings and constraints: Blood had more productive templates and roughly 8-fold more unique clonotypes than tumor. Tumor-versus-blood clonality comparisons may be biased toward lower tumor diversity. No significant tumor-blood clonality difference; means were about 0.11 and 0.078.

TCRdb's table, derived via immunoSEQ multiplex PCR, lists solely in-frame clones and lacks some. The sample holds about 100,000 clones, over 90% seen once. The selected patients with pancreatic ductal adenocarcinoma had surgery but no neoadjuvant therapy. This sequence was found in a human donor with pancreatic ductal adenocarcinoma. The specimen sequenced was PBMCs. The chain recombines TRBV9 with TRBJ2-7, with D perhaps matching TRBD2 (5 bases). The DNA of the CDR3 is TGTGCCAGCAGCCTCGGACTCGCCTACGAGCAGTACTTC. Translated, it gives CASSLGLAYEQYF.